This record concerns one T cell receptor (beta chain) sequence. Different DNA sequences within this sample yield the same CDR3. This specimen belongs to a study of blood T cell repertoires in COVID-19. At the level of the study: Sites across the United States, Italy and Spain contributed samples from acute and convalescent COVID-19.

Generated by immunoSEQ multiplex PCR, the TCRdb table keeps only in-frame clones and is missing some. Found here are roughly 500,000 clones, 80% to 90% of them singletons; the top ten hold 0.9%. This CDR3 has 15 amino acids. Germline loops: CDR1 SGDLS, CDR2 YYNGEE. With V trimmed by 3 bases and J by 2 bases, 4 bases remained unmatched. The TCR was taken from a man between 18 and 29 years old with COVID-19, enrolled during active disease. What was sequenced was peripheral blood. The chain has TRBV9 and TRBJ2-1; 8 bases map to TRBD2. Here the CDR3 reads CASSGTSGPYNEQFF. The CDR3 coding sequence is TGTGCCAGCAGCGGTACTAGCGGTCCCTACAATGAGCAGTTCTTC.